The source of this T cell receptor (beta chain) is a study of blood T cell repertoires in COVID-19. About the study: The origin of the acute and convalescent COVID-19 samples was the United States, Italy and Spain. PBMCs, B-cell-depleted T cells, or T cells provided the cDNA or gDNA that made up the material.

Germline assignment: CDR1 LNHDA and CDR2 SQIVND (reference sequence). Trimming removed 1 base from V and 4 bases from J; junction bases left unmatched: 11. This CDR3 is built from 18 residues. As processed by the authors: Reference gene primer amplification gave nucleated cell count estimates. Profiling relied on immunoSEQ multiplex PCR, and the TCRdb table lists in-frame clones only, not all of them. Clonal size and the V and J genes are those of that table, whereas D and trimming came from the DNA. Of more than 90,000 clones in the sample, roughly 72% are singletons; the top ten hold around 25%. The chain joins TRBV19 to TRBJ2-3; TRBD2 matches 10 bases. This clonotype was obtained from an older woman in a cohort sampled during active or convalescent COVID-19. Sequencing was carried out using peripheral blood. The CDR3 DNA sequence: TGTGCCAGTAGTATAGCGTCTAGCGGGGGAGGTAGCTCAGATACGCAGTATTTT. Translation: CASSIASSGGGSSDTQYF.